These 24 T cell receptor beta chains originate from one sample sequenced in a study of shared clonotypes between healthy human individuals. Generated by immunoSEQ multiplex PCR, the TCRdb table keeps only in-frame clones and is missing some. The sample gives over a million clones, 65% to 75% of which show up once; approximately 1.5% is in the top ten. The sequencing sample was made of memory CD4+ T cells sorted from blood. Sample subset: CD45RA-negative fraction. Source of these receptors: a man between 18 and 35 years old in good health.

This chain links TRBV5-4 with TRBJ2-3, with a weak D call TRBD2 (7 bases). CDR1 is SGHNT, CDR2 YYREEE, per germline (reference sequence). The CDR3 spans 15 residues. Trimming stripped 7 bases from V and 1 base from J, with 16 bases between. CDR3 residues: CASALGAGGTDTQYF. CDR3 nucleotides: TGTGCCAGCGCCTTGGGGGCGGGGGGCACAGATACGCAGTATTTT.

This clone was seen a single time. The V and J genes are TRBV11-3 and TRBJ2-5; the D gene is possibly TRBD2 (5 bases). Trimming took off 1 base at V and 4 bases at J, with 13 bases between the two ends. Germline CDR1 is SGHNT and CDR2 is YENEEA. The CDR3 spans 15 residues. The CDR3 reads CASSLVVLGLETQYF. CDR3 nucleotide sequence: TGTGCCAGCAGCTTAGTGGTACTAGGCCTAGAGACCCAGTACTTC. The full variable domain, rest sourced from reference TRBV11-3 and TRBJ2-5, is EAGVVQSPRYKIIEKKQPVAFWCNPISGHNTLYWYLQNLGQGPELLIRYENEEAVDDSQLPKDRFSAERLKGVDSTLKIQPAELGDSAVYLCASSLVVLGLETQYFGPGTRLLVL.

This clone was seen a handful of times. The chain links TRBV5-4 to TRBJ1-2, with 9 nucleotides matching TRBD1. Germline CDR1 and CDR2: SGHNT and YYREEE (reference sequence). After removal of 6 bases from V and 1 base from J, the junction contained 7 bases not matched to a gene. This CDR3 contains 15 residues. The CDR3 region is CASTPDRGSNYGYTF. DNA for the CDR3: TGTGCCAGCACCCCGGACAGGGGAAGTAACTATGGCTACACCTTC.

This clone appeared once. This rearrangement joins TRBV5-6 to TRBJ1-5; D perhaps matches TRBD1 (6 bases). Germline V gives CDR1 SGHDT, CDR2 YYEEEE. V was shortened by 1 base and J by 3 bases, with 11 bases between the two germline ends. CDR3 length: 15 residues. This CDR3 is CASSLRGGLNQPQHF. CDR3 coding DNA: TGTGCCAGCAGCTTGCGGGGGGGGCTCAATCAGCCCCAGCATTTT.

This clone was counted a few times. The V gene is TRBV19, the J gene TRBJ1-1; 8 bases agree with TRBD1. Germline V gene sequence: CDR1 LNHDA, CDR2 SQIVND (reference sequence). The CDR3 extends over 14 amino acids. After removal of 5 bases from V and 5 bases from J, the junction contained 7 bases not matched to a gene. The CDR3 reads CASSGGQVRTEAFF. CDR3 in DNA: TGTGCCAGTAGTGGGGGACAGGTAAGGACTGAAGCTTTCTTT.

This sequence joins TRBV30 and TRBJ1-5; TRBD1 aligns across 8 bases. The CDR3 is made up of 14 amino acids. CDR1 GTSNPN and CDR2 SVGIG come from the germline V gene (reference sequence). J lost 2 bases, V lost 2 bases, and 2 bases had no gene match. The chain's CDR3 is CAWSQDRGNQPQHF. The DNA of the CDR3 is TGTGCCTGGAGTCAGGACAGGGGCAATCAGCCCCAGCATTTT.

The chain has TRBV5-1 and TRBJ2-2; tentative D call: TRBD2 (5 bases). Germline V gene lookup returns CDR1 SGHRS and CDR2 YFSETQ. The V gene lost 2 bases and the J gene lost 0 bases, with 11 bases spanning the gap. CDR3 size: 16 residues. In DNA form, the CDR3 reads TGCGCCAGCAGCTTAGCGCTAGCTACGAACACCGGGGAGCTGTTTTTT. This translates into CASSLALATNTGELFF.

Remarks on this clone: Other DNA variants within this sample encode the same CDR3. The V call is TRBV18, the J call TRBJ2-1; TRBD1 matches at 9 bases. Germline CDR1 is KGHSH and CDR2 is LQKENI. The CDR3 has 15 amino acids. With 0 bases clipped from V and 6 bases from J, the junction kept 3 bases outside the gene matches. The CDR3 protein is CASSPPGQGINEQFF. The CDR3, as DNA: TGTGCCAGCTCACCACCGGGACAGGGAATCAATGAGCAGTTCTTC.

The rearrangement uses TRBV19 and TRBJ2-7, with 9 bases lining up with TRBD1. J was trimmed by 3 bases and V by 5 bases; bases with no gene match: 8. Germline loops: CDR1 LNHDA, CDR2 SQIVND (reference sequence). CDR3 size: 15 residues. The CDR3 DNA reads TGTGCCAGTAGTCCCGGGACAGGGTATCTCTACGAGCAGTACTTC. This sequence encodes CASSPGTGYLYEQYF. Variable domain in full (rest from reference TRBV19 and TRBJ2-7): DGGITQSPKYLFRKEGQNVTLSCEQNLNHDAMYWYRQDPGQGLRLIYYSQIVNDFQKGDIAEGYSVSREKKESFPLTVTSAQKNPTAFYLCASSPGTGYLYEQYFGPGTRLTVT.

As regards this clone: The same CDR3 is also encoded by other DNA sequences in this sample. V usage is TRBV4-2 and J usage is TRBJ2-3, with D perhaps matching TRBD2 (5 bases). The CDR3 covers 14 residues. The V gene lost 2 bases and the J gene lost 2 bases, with 8 bases spanning the gap. The germline gives CDR1 LGHNA, CDR2 YNFKEQ. The CDR3 DNA reads TGTGCCAGCAGCCAACTAGCATCCACAGATACGCAGTATTTT. Amino acids: CASSQLASTDTQYF.

The chain is built from TRBV29-1 and TRBJ2-3; 15 bases fit TRBD2. The CDR3 runs to 14 residues. Germline V CDR1 and CDR2: SQVTM, ANQGSEA. J lost 4 bases, V lost 6 bases, and 2 bases had no gene match. Written as DNA, the CDR3 is TGCAGCGTCGGACTAGCGGGAGGGTCAGATACGCAGTATTTT. This translates into CSVGLAGGSDTQYF.

The chain joins TRBV19 to TRBJ2-4; no definite D call. The V and J ends lost 3 bases and 0 bases respectively, with 9 bases between them. CDR1 is LNHDA, CDR2 SQIVND, per germline (reference sequence). CDR3 length: 15 amino acids. The CDR3, as DNA: TGTGCCAGTAGTATCGGTCAGATAGCCAAAAACATTCAGTACTTC. Its translation: CASSIGQIAKNIQYF.

The chain couples TRBV30 to TRBJ2-2; D may be TRBD2 (7 bases). The CDR3 loop spans 15 amino acids. The V gene's germline CDR1 is GTSNPN and CDR2 SVGIG (reference sequence). With 2 bases removed from V and 7 bases from J, the gap between germline ends came to 17 bases. This CDR3 is CAWSRHGGRNGELFF. CDR3 nucleotides: TGTGCCTGGAGTCGGCACGGGGGGCGGAACGGGGAGCTGTTTTTT. The full variable domain, completed using reference TRBV30 and TRBJ2-2, is SQTIHQWPATLVQPVGSPLSLECTVEGTSNPNLYWYRQAAGRGLQLLFYSVGIGQISSEVPQNLSASRPQDRQFILSSKKLLLSDSGFYLCAWSRHGGRNGELFFGEGSRLTVL.

The chain combines TRBV9 with TRBJ2-1, with 8 positions matching TRBD2. This CDR3 spans 15 amino acids. CDR1 and CDR2 (germline): SGDLS, YYNGEE. Trimming removed 0 bases from V and 4 bases from J; junction bases left unmatched: 3. The CDR3 protein is CASSVEGGGYNEQFF. In DNA, the CDR3 is TGTGCCAGCAGCGTAGAAGGCGGGGGGTACAATGAGCAGTTCTTC.

The rearrangement uses TRBV7-9 and TRBJ2-3; 10 bases agree with TRBD2. The CDR3 sequence is 15 residues long. Germline lookup yields CDR1 SEHNR and CDR2 FQNEAQ (reference sequence). Trimming removed 2 bases from V and 6 bases from J; junction bases left unmatched: 5. The DNA of the CDR3 is TGTGCCAGCAGCTTACTAGCGGGGGATAGGGATACGCAGTATTTT. Its translation: CASSLLAGDRDTQYF.

The CDR3 DNA is TGTGCCAGCAGCACTAGCGGGGGGCCGCATACGCAGTATTTT. Protein sequence: CASSTSGGPHTQYF. The chain recombines TRBV21-1 with TRBJ2-3; the table's D gene call, TRBD2, was not cross checked with the DNA. TRBV21-1 is termed a pseudogene. The CDR3 consists of 14 residues.

The chain recombines TRBV7-2 with TRBJ1-3; 9 bases are shared with TRBD1. Germline V gives CDR1 SGHTA, CDR2 FQGNSA. V shed 3 bases, J shed 10 bases, and the junction held 10 bases outside the gene matches. The CDR3 runs 15 residues. CDR3 nucleotides: TGTGCCAGCAGCTTTCCGGGACAGGGTAGTGAAACCATATATTTT. This gives the protein CASSFPGQGSETIYF.

The chain couples TRBV6-5 to TRBJ1-2, with a possible D match to TRBD1 (5 bases). The germline V gene encodes CDR1 MNHEY and CDR2 SVGAGI. V was clipped by 7 bases and J by 5 bases, with 20 bases between them. CDR3 length equals 15 residues. CDR3 DNA: TGTGCCAGCACTCCCTTGCAGGAGGGGCGGTATGGCTACACCTTC. It specifies CASTPLQEGRYGYTF.

This clone came up many times. The chain joins TRBV5-1 to TRBJ2-7, with TRBD1 as a possible D gene (6 bases). V lost 7 bases and J 5 bases, leaving 19 bases between the germline ends. The CDR3 has 14 amino acids. CDR1 is SGHRS and CDR2 is YFSETQ in the germline V gene. As DNA, the CDR3 is TGCGCCAGCCGACCATCATACAGGGCAGACGAGCAGTACTTC. Its protein product is CASRPSYRADEQYF.

The gene calls are TRBV7-2 and TRBJ2-7; 16 bases line up with TRBD2. This CDR3 spans 17 amino acids. Trimming took 6 bases from V and 1 from J; bases not matched to a gene: 6. Germline V gives CDR1 SGHTA, CDR2 FQGNSA. CDR3 coding DNA: TGTGCCAGCAGGCCGGGACTAGCGGGAGGGGGGTCCTACGAGCAGTACTTC. The encoded protein is CASRPGLAGGGSYEQYF. Looking up the rest from reference TRBV7-2 and TRBJ2-7 gives the full variable domain: GAGVSQSPSNKVTEKGKDVELRCDPISGHTALYWYRQSLGQGLEFLIYFQGNSAPDKSGLPSDRFSAERTGGSVSTLTIQRTQQEDSAVYLCASRPGLAGGGSYEQYFGPGTRLTVT.

The chain employs TRBV5-1 and TRBJ1-4, with 8 bases identical to TRBD1. The junction had 5 bases not matched to a gene; V was cut back by 0 bases and J by 1 base. CDR1 is SGHRS, CDR2 YFSETQ, per germline. This CDR3 has 17 amino acids. The CDR3 protein is CASSLDGQGGTNEKLFF. The CDR3 DNA follows: TGCGCCAGCAGCTTGGATGGACAGGGAGGAACTAATGAAAAACTGTTTTTT.

The V call is TRBV5-4, the J call TRBJ1-5, with D unresolved. The CDR3 consists of 13 residues. Germline V gene data show CDR1 as SGHNT and CDR2 as YYREEE (reference sequence). The CDR3 here is CVPRFFSNQPQHF. CDR3 nucleotide sequence: TGTGTCCCAAGGTTTTTTAGCAATCAGCCCCAGCATTTT.

The rearrangement uses TRBV15 and TRBJ1-3; perhaps TRBD1 as D (6 bases). This CDR3 is 15 amino acids long. Per germline, CDR1 LNHNV and CDR2 YYDKDF (reference sequence). The V end lost 2 bases, the J end lost 2 bases, and 10 bases lay between the germline ends. The CDR3 DNA reads as TGTGCCACCAGCAGAATGACAGGTGCTGGAAACACCATATATTTT. The encoded protein is CATSRMTGAGNTIYF.

This clone was observed a handful of times. This rearrangement joins TRBV28 to TRBJ2-5; 7 nucleotides align to TRBD1. The length of the CDR3 is 13 residues. J lost 1 base, V lost 8 bases, and 4 bases had no gene match. The germline CDR1 and CDR2 sequences are MDHEN and SYDVKM. In DNA form, the CDR3 reads TGTGCCAGCCGAGGGACAGTCCAAGAGACCCAGTACTTC. It codes for CASRGTVQETQYF. The complete variable domain, with remaining parts taken from reference TRBV28 and TRBJ2-5, reads DVKVTQSSRYLVKRTGEKVFLECVQDMDHENMFWYRQDPGLGLRLIYFSYDVKMKEKGDIPEGYSVSREKKERFSLILESASTNQTSMYLCASRGTVQETQYFGPGTRLLVL.